This entry concerns a single T cell receptor (beta chain). The data were taken from a study of blood T cell repertoires in COVID-19. Overall study: There were acute and convalescent COVID-19 samples, and they came from the United States, Italy and Spain.

CDR3 length: 14 residues. V lost 0 bases, J lost 1 base, and 7 bases lay in between. The germline gives CDR1 SGHDN, CDR2 FVKESK. As handled by the study authors: Amplification from reference gene primers served as the basis for estimated nucleated cell counts. Only in-frame clones appear in the TCRdb table, and some are missing; sequencing was by immunoSEQ multiplex PCR. V and J calls and clone size are as listed in that table; D and trimming were resolved from the DNA. The sample holds some 34,000 clones, approximately 89% seen once. The genes are TRBV14 and TRBJ2-7; D might be TRBD1 (6 bases). Sequenced material: peripheral blood. The TCR comes from a human donor in a cohort sampled during active COVID-19. CDR3 sequence (DNA): TGTGCCAGCAGCCAAGAACAGGGATCCTACGAGCAGTACTTC. This translates into CASSQEQGSYEQYF.